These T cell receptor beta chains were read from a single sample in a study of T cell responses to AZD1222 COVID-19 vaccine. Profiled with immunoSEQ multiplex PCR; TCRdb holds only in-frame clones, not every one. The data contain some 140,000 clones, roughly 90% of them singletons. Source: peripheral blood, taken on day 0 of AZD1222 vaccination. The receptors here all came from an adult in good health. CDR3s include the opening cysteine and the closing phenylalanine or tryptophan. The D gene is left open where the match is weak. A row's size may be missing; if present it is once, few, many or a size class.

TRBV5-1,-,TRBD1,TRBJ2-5,CASSLGVAGGQETQYF,TGCGCCAGCAGCTTGGGGGTCGCAGGGGGCCAAGAGACCCAGTACTTC
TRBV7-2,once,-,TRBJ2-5,CASSRTSTETQYF,TGTGCCAGCAGTCGAACCAGTACAGAGACCCAGTACTTC
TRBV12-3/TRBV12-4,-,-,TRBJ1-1,CASSLGRGTEAFF,TGTGCCAGCAGTTTAGGCAGGGGCACTGAAGCTTTCTTT
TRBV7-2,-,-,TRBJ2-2,CASSLPRPGELFF,TGTGCCAGCAGCTTACCGCGTCCCGGGGAGCTGTTTTTT
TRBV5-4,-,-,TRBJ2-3,CASSYTDTQYF,TGTGCCAGCAGCTACACAGATACGCAGTATTTT
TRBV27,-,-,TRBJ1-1,CASSLSGPTEAFF,TGTGCCAGCAGTTTATCCGGGCCCACTGAAGCTTTCTTT
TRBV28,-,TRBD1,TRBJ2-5,CASTIGTGAVSETQYF,TGTGCCAGCACAATCGGGACAGGGGCCGTTTCTGAGACCCAGTACTTC
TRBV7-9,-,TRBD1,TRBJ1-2,CASSLAVGQGSLYGYTF,TGTGCCAGCAGCTTAGCCGTAGGACAGGGGTCGCTCTATGGCTACACCTTC
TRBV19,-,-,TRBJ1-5,CATQRGIGQPQHF,TGTGCCACCCAGAGGGGGATCGGGCAGCCCCAGCATTTT
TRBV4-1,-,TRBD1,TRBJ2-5,CASSQDRQGFLTQYF,TGCGCCAGCAGCCAAGATCGACAGGGGTTTTTGACCCAGTACTTC
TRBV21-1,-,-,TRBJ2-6,CASSKGSGIGANVLTF,TGTGCCAGCAGCAAAGGGTCCGGAATAGGGGCCAACGTCCTGACTTTC
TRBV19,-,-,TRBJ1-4,CASSQWQGNEKLFF,TGTGCCAGTAGCCAGTGGCAGGGAAATGAAAAACTGTTTTTT
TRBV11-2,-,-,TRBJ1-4,CASSSFNEKLFF,TGTGCCAGCAGCTCCTTTAATGAAAAACTGTTTTTT
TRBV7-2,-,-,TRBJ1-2,CASSLVDGYGYTF,TGTGCCAGCAGCTTAGTGGACGGGTATGGCTACACCTTC
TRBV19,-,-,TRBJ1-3,CASSVKSSGNTIYF,TGTGCCAGTAGTGTGAAAAGCTCTGGAAACACCATATATTTT
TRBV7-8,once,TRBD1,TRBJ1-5,CASSFEGAVLNQPQHF,TGTGCCAGCAGCTTCGAGGGGGCGGTCCTCAATCAGCCCCAGCATTTT
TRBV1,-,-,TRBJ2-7,CTSSQVGTSGRAKGYEQYF,TGCACCAGCAGCCAAGTGGGGACTAGCGGGAGGGCCAAGGGCTACGAGCAGTACTTC
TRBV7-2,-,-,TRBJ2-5,CASSTRQGGETQYF,TGTGCCAGCAGCACCCGACAGGGAGGGGAGACCCAGTACTTC
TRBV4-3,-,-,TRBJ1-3,CASSQGRTASSGNTIYF,TGCGCCAGCAGCCAAGGAAGAACCGCTTCCTCTGGAAACACCATATATTTT
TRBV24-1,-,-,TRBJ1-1,CATSAQANTEAFF,TGTGCCACCAGTGCCCAGGCGAACACTGAAGCTTTCTTT
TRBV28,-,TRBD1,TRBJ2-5,CASRGTEEETQYF,TGTGCCAGCAGAGGGACAGAAGAAGAGACCCAGTACTTC
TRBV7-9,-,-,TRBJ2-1,CASSLGREQFF,TGTGCCAGCAGCTTAGGGCGTGAGCAGTTCTTC
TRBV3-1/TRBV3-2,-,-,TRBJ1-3,CASSQVYPGPTAPSGNTIYF,TGTGCCAGCAGCCAAGTATACCCAGGGCCTACCGCCCCCTCTGGAAACACCATATATTTT
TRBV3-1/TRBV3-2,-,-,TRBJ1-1,CASSQEPNTEAFF,TGTGCCAGCAGCCAAGAACCAAACACTGAAGCTTTCTTT
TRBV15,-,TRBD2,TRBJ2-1,CATSTFGAGGPDEQFF,TGTGCCACCAGCACCTTCGGGGCGGGAGGGCCCGATGAGCAGTTCTTC
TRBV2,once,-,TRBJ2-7,CASSDGGFAHEQYF,TGTGCCAGCAGTGATGGGGGGTTCGCCCACGAGCAGTACTTC
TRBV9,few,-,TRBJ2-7,CASSVGLTRGEQYF,TGTGCCAGCAGCGTAGGATTAACGAGGGGCGAGCAGTACTTC
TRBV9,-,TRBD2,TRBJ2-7,CASSGGIGTSGPQTIYEQYF,TGTGCCAGCAGCGGGGGAATCGGGACTAGCGGTCCCCAGACGATCTACGAGCAGTACTTC
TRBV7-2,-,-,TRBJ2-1,CASSLVGRIENEQFF,TGTGCCAGCAGCTTAGTGGGCAGAATAGAAAATGAGCAGTTCTTC
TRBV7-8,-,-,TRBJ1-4,CASSRSTNEKLFF,TGTGCCAGCAGCAGGTCAACTAATGAAAAACTGTTTTTT
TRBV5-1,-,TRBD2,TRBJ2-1,CASSLVLAGVDEQFF,TGCGCCAGCAGCTTGGTGCTAGCGGGAGTAGATGAGCAGTTCTTC
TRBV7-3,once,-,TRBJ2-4,CASSLMGGGAKNIQYF,TGTGCCAGCAGCTTAATGGGTGGTGGAGCCAAAAACATTCAGTACTTC
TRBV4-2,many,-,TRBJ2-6,CASSPSDSGANVLTF,TGTGCCAGCAGCCCGAGTGACTCTGGGGCCAACGTCCTGACTTTC
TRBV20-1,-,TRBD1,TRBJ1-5,CSASGQGDRPSNQPQHF,TGCAGTGCTAGTGGCCAGGGGGACCGACCGAGCAATCAGCCCCAGCATTTT
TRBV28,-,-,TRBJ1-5,CASSLFRDNQPQHF,TGTGCCAGCAGTTTATTCAGGGACAATCAGCCCCAGCATTTT
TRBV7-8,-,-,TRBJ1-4,CASSLRRQVGFEKLFF,TGTGCCAGCAGCCTAAGAAGACAGGTTGGGTTTGAAAAACTGTTTTTT
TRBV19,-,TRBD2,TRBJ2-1,CASRSSGRDEQFF,TGTGCCAGTAGGAGTAGCGGGAGGGATGAGCAGTTCTTC
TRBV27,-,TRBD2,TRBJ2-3,CASSLAGAAPDTQYF,TGTGCCAGCAGTTTAGCGGGAGCGGCCCCAGATACGCAGTATTTT
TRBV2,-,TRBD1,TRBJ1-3,CASSYQQGAGNTIYF,TGTGCCAGCAGTTACCAACAGGGGGCTGGAAACACCATATATTTT